The sequence of this T cell receptor (beta chain) was determined in a study of blood T cell repertoires in COVID-19. Measured with immunoSEQ multiplex PCR; TCRdb has only the in-frame clones, and not every one. Counted here are approximately 240,000 clones, roughly 88% occurring once; the ten biggest clones make up roughly 1.4%. This clone was counted a few times. Looked up from germline, CDR1 is MDHEN and CDR2 is SYDVKM. Deletions cut 2 bases from V and 4 bases from J, with 15 bases between. This CDR3 region has 16 residues. The clonotype was recovered from a woman aged 40 to 49 who had recovered from COVID-19. Input material: peripheral blood. The rearrangement uses TRBV28 and TRBJ1-3; D is undetermined. CDR3 bases: TGTGCCAGCAGTTTACCCGGGGAGGTCCGGGGAAACACCATATATTTT. Translating it yields CASSLPGEVRGNTIYF.